These 21 T cell receptor beta chains came from one sample sequenced in a study of somatic mutations in cytotoxic T cells in rheumatoid arthritis. Some clones are missing from TCRdb's copy, which holds only in-frame ones; the method was immunoSEQ multiplex PCR. The sample includes 15,000 to 25,000 clones, around 79% seen only once; the top ten take more than 9%. Source material: CD8+ T cells sorted from blood. The receptor set was obtained from a woman aged 50 to 60 in good health.

The chain carries TRBV19 and TRBJ2-7, with D uncertain. V lost 1 base and J 2 bases, leaving 6 bases between the germline ends. The CDR3 length is 13 residues. Germline V gene sequence: CDR1 LNHDA, CDR2 SQIVND (reference sequence). The DNA for the CDR3 is TGTGCCAGTAGTATAGCTCAGCCCTACGAGCAGTACTTC. Protein product: CASSIAQPYEQYF.

The chain joins TRBV25-1 to TRBJ2-5; 8 bases fit TRBD2. V lost 8 bases, J lost 3 bases, and 11 bases stayed unmatched. The CDR3 covers 15 residues. CDR1 MGHDK and CDR2 SYGVNS come from the germline V gene. In DNA, the CDR3 is TGTGCCAGCGGATCCTTCTCCGGGGGGGAAGAGACCCAGTACTTC. It codes for CASGSFSGGEETQYF.

The chain joins TRBV15 to TRBJ1-1; the match to TRBD1 covers 9 bases. Germline lookup yields CDR1 LNHNV and CDR2 YYDKDF (reference sequence). The CDR3 is 17 residues long. Trimming at V came to 3 bases and at J to 0 bases, leaving 8 bases not matched to a gene. In DNA, the CDR3 is TGTGCCACCAGCAGTCCCGGGACAGGGACCTTGAACACTGAAGCTTTCTTT. This encodes CATSSPGTGTLNTEAFF.

The rearrangement links TRBV7-9 to TRBJ2-7; perhaps TRBD2 as D (6 bases). Trimming left V 5 bases short and J 2 bases short, with 10 bases between. Germline V gene lookup returns CDR1 SEHNR and CDR2 FQNEAQ (reference sequence). The CDR3 is made up of 13 amino acids. The CDR3 coding sequence is TGTGCCAGCAGCCGCGGCGGGGCCTACGAGCAGTACTTC. It specifies CASSRGGAYEQYF.

This clone occurred a few times. The chain links TRBV15 to TRBJ1-2, with D perhaps matching TRBD1 (5 bases). Looked up from germline, CDR1 is LNHNV and CDR2 is YYDKDF (reference sequence). This CDR3 contains 16 residues. Trimming removed 0 bases from V and 8 bases from J, with 19 bases in between. CDR3 DNA sequence: TGTGCCACCAGCAGAGATCCAGAGAGGGGAATTGAAGGCTACACCTTC. Encoded protein: CATSRDPERGIEGYTF.

The chain is built from TRBV20-1 and TRBJ2-4; D is undetermined. This CDR3 region has 11 residues. The germline V and J ends were trimmed by 5 bases and 8 bases, with 10 bases remaining between them. Germline CDR1 is DFQATT and CDR2 is SNEGSKA (reference sequence). CDR3 coding DNA: TGCAGTGCTTGGCATGGAGACATTCAGTACTTC. Amino acids: CSAWHGDIQYF.

This chain joins TRBV6-5 and TRBJ2-5; D gene uncertain. This CDR3 contains 14 residues. Germline CDR1 and CDR2: MNHEY and SVGAGI. Trimming took off 6 bases at V and 5 bases at J, with 16 bases between the two ends. For the CDR3, the DNA is TGTGCCAGCAGCCCTTTGATAGCTAGGGAGACCCAGTACTTC. As protein: CASSPLIARETQYF.

The V gene is TRBV7-3, the J gene TRBJ2-7; 9 bases align to TRBD1. The CDR3 consists of 15 residues. Germline-derived CDR1 and CDR2 are SGHTA and FQGTGA. V trimming: 5 bases; J trimming: 6 bases; junction bases outside the gene matches: 11. The CDR3 region is CASSVTGGAAGEQYF. DNA of the CDR3: TGTGCCAGCAGCGTCACAGGGGGCGCAGCAGGCGAGCAGTACTTC. The full variable domain, in which reference TRBV7-3 and TRBJ2-7 provide the parts outside the CDR3, is GAGVSQTPSNKVTEKGKYVELRCDPISGHTALYWYRQSLGQGPEFLIYFQGTGAADDSGLPNDRFFAVRPEGSVSTLKIQRTERGDSAVYLCASSVTGGAAGEQYFGPGTRLTVT.

This clone occurred a few times. This sequence joins TRBV12-2 and TRBJ2-7; the table gives TRBD1 as D, unverified against the DNA. TRBV12-2 is assigned pseudogene status. CDR3 length: 15 residues. The CDR3 DNA reads as TGTGCAAGTCGCTTAGAAGGCAGGGGATGGGTCGAGCAGTACTTC. Amino acid sequence: CASRLEGRGWVEQYF.

The CDR3 nucleotides are TGTGCCAGCAGCCAAGAACAGGGGACAGGGTCCTACGAGCAGTACTTC. Translation: CASSQEQGTGSYEQYF. V gene TRBV4-2 combines with J gene TRBJ2-7, with 9 bases that match TRBD1. V lost 0 bases and J lost 1; bases outside the gene matches: 4. This CDR3 region has 16 residues. Per the germline V gene, CDR1 is LGHNA and CDR2 is YNFKEQ.

The genes are TRBV11-2 and TRBJ2-7; D not certain. The CDR3 sequence is 11 residues long. The V gene lost 4 bases and the J gene lost 7 bases, with 8 bases spanning the gap. Germline CDR1 and CDR2: SGHAT and FQNNGV. The CDR3 here is CASSSRVEQYF. The CDR3 DNA follows: TGTGCCAGCAGCTCCCGTGTAGAGCAGTACTTC.

This chain uses TRBV21-1 with TRBJ2-5; the table's D call of TRBD2 was not tested on the DNA. TRBV21-1 is a listed pseudogene. The CDR3 consists of 17 residues. In DNA form, the CDR3 reads TGTGCCAGCAGTAAGGTGACTAGCGGGGGGTCCCAAGAGACCCAGTACTTC. Its protein is CASSKVTSGGSQETQYF.

V and J are TRBV6-1 and TRBJ1-1, with 7 bases that match TRBD1. The CDR3 sequence is 13 residues long. Germline assignment: CDR1 MNHNS and CDR2 SASEGT. The V segment lost 4 bases and the J segment 4 bases; nucleotides outside the gene matches: 3. The CDR3 DNA reads TGTGCCAGCAGTGGGACAGGTCTCACTGAAGCTTTCTTT. It is translated as CASSGTGLTEAFF.

A few counts support this clone. V is TRBV6-4 and J is TRBJ2-1; D not certain. This CDR3 spans 15 amino acids. Germline CDR1 reads MRHNA; CDR2 reads SNTAGT. V was clipped by 0 bases and J by 6 bases, with 12 bases between them. CDR3 coding DNA: TGTGCCAGCAGTGACTCGTGGCTAGAAGGCAATGAGCAGTTCTTC. Protein sequence: CASSDSWLEGNEQFF.

J is TRBJ2-5 and V is TRBV28; D might be TRBD1 or TRBD2, each matching 5 bases. The germline CDR1 and CDR2 sequences are MDHEN and SYDVKM. V lost 9 bases, J lost 2 bases, and 16 bases lay in between. The CDR3 is 14 amino acids. The CDR3 is CASRTGDRQETQYF. The DNA for the CDR3 is TGTGCCAGTCGAACCGGGGACCGGCAAGAGACCCAGTACTTC. The full variable domain, its missing parts supplied by reference TRBV28 and TRBJ2-5, is DVKVTQSSRYLVKRTGEKVFLECVQDMDHENMFWYRQDPGLGLRLIYFSYDVKMKEKGDIPEGYSVSREKKERFSLILESASTNQTSMYLCASRTGDRQETQYFGPGTRLLVL.

This rearrangement joins TRBV5-5 to TRBJ1-4; tentatively, D is TRBD1 (6 bases). V was cut by 0 bases and J by 6 bases, with 18 bases left in between. This CDR3 region has 17 residues. CDR1 is SGHKS, CDR2 YYEKEE, per germline (reference sequence). The CDR3 region is CASSLAVLVQGDEKLFF. CDR3 nucleotide sequence: TGTGCCAGCAGCTTGGCCGTTTTAGTACAGGGTGATGAAAAACTGTTTTTT.

This clone is a singleton in its sample. The chain has TRBV27 and TRBJ2-7; D remains unclear. V dropped 5 bases and J dropped 3 bases, with 11 bases sitting between them. The germline CDR1 and CDR2 sequences are MNHEY and SMNVEV (reference sequence). The CDR3 sequence is 13 residues long. DNA for the CDR3: TGTGCCAGCAGTCTTACCCACGACTACGAGCAGTACTTC. Protein product: CASSLTHDYEQYF.

This chain uses TRBV13 with TRBJ1-4, with D tentatively TRBD1 (5 bases). The V and J ends lost 4 bases and 1 base respectively, with 16 bases between them. Germline lookup yields CDR1 PRHDT and CDR2 FYEKMQ (reference sequence). The CDR3 runs to 17 residues. In nucleotides, the CDR3 is TGTGCCAGCAGCTCACGGGACTCGGGGGTAACTAATGAAAAACTGTTTTTT. This translates into CASSSRDSGVTNEKLFF.

The chain carries TRBV12-5 and TRBJ2-5; 7 nucleotides line up with TRBD2. J lost 5 bases, V lost 4 bases, and 13 bases had no gene match. CDR1 is LGHNT and CDR2 is FRNRAP in the germline V gene. The CDR3 runs 16 residues. In DNA, the CDR3 is TGTGCTAGTGGTTCCCTGGGGGAGGGCCCTCGGGAGACCCAGTACTTC. Amino acids: CASGSLGEGPRETQYF.

V is TRBV6-1 and J is TRBJ2-1; 7 bases are a match to TRBD1. After removal of 2 bases from V and 7 bases from J, the junction contained 11 bases not matched to a gene. This CDR3 comprises 16 residues. Germline values: CDR1 MNHNS, CDR2 SASEGT. Here the CDR3 reads CASSEFEGTDLNEQFF. The CDR3 DNA follows: TGTGCCAGCAGTGAATTTGAGGGGACAGATCTAAATGAGCAGTTCTTC.

The chain combines TRBV5-4 with TRBJ2-7; D uncertain. The V and J ends lost 4 bases and 0 bases respectively, with 8 bases between them. The CDR3 consists of 13 residues. The germline V gene encodes CDR1 SGHNT and CDR2 YYREEE (reference sequence). CDR3 amino acids: CASSTRSSYEQYF. The DNA of the CDR3 is TGTGCCAGCAGCACAAGGTCCTCCTACGAGCAGTACTTC. Using reference TRBV5-4 and TRBJ2-7 for the parts outside the CDR3, the full variable domain is ETGVTQSPTHLIKTRGQQVTLRCSSQSGHNTVSWYQQALGQGPQFIFQYYREEENGRGNFPPRFSGLQFPNYSSELNVNALELDDSALYLCASSTRSSYEQYFGPGTRLTVT.